This TCR beta chain was sequenced in a study of blood T cell repertoires in COVID-19. Study information: Whether acute or convalescent, the COVID-19 samples came from the United States, Italy and Spain. Nucleic acid was either cDNA or gDNA, and it came from T cells, B-cell-depleted T cells, or PBMCs.

This CDR3 has 18 amino acids. The junction had 8 bases not matched to a gene; V was cut back by 0 bases and J by 2 bases. Looked up from germline, CDR1 is SEHNR and CDR2 is FQNEAQ (reference sequence). Original data processing: Estimation of nucleated cell counts was performed using reference gene primer amplification. Using immunoSEQ multiplex PCR, the repertoire was profiled, and TCRdb retains in-frame clones only, with some absent. The V and J calls and clone size were taken over from that table, and D and trimming were inferred from the DNA. Seen here are some 30,000 clones, more than 70% observed once, and the top ten hold 44%. This clone came up once.

V and J are TRBV7-9 and TRBJ1-3; 9 bases map to TRBD1. This receptor was identified in a human donor in a cohort sampled during active COVID-19. Sequencing was carried out using peripheral blood. In nucleotides, the CDR3 is TGTGCCAGCAGCTTAGCTCCGGGACAGGGTTTACCTGGAAACACCATATATTTT. It translates to CASSLAPGQGLPGNTIYF. The full variable domain, in which reference TRBV7-9 and TRBJ1-3 provide the parts outside the CDR3, is DTGVSQNPRHKITKRGQNVTFRCDPISEHNRLYWYRQTLGQGPEFLTYFQNEAQLEKSRLLSDRFSAERPKGSFSTLEIQRTEQGDSAMYLCASSLAPGQGLPGNTIYFGEGSWLTVV.